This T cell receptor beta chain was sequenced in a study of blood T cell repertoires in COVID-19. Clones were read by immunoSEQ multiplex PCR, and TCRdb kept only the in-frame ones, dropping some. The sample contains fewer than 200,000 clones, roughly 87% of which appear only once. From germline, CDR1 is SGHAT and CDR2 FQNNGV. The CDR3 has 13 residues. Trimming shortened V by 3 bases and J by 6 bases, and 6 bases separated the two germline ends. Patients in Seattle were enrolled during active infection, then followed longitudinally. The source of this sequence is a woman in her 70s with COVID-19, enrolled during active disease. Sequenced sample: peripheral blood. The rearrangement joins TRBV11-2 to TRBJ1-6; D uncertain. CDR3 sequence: CASSLQVNSPLHF. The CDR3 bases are TGTGCCAGCAGCTTGCAGGTTAATTCACCCCTCCACTTT. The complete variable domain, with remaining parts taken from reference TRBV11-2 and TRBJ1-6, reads EAGVAQSPRYKIIEKRQSVAFWCNPISGHATLYWYQQILGQGPKLLIQFQNNGVVDDSQLPKDRFSAERLKGVDSTLKIQPAKLEDSAVYLCASSLQVNSPLHFGNGTRLTVT.